A single sample gave rise to the 32 T cell receptor beta chains below, sequenced in a study of blood T cell repertoires in COVID-19. Using immunoSEQ multiplex PCR, the repertoire was profiled, and TCRdb retains in-frame clones only, with some absent. The sample contains around 290,000 clones, 75% to 95% of which appear only once. Sequencing used PBMCs or T cells enriched from blood (not recorded which). The receptors derive from a woman in her twenties or thirties who had recovered from COVID-19.

V usage is TRBV27 and J usage is TRBJ2-3; TRBD2 aligns across 7 bases. The CDR3 runs to 14 residues. Germline CDR1 reads MNHEY; CDR2 reads SMNVEV (reference sequence). V lost 3 bases and J lost 4; bases outside the gene matches: 4. As DNA, the CDR3 is TGTGCCAGCAGTTTTGCGGGAGCGGCAGATACGCAGTATTTT. Protein product: CASSFAGAADTQYF.

The chain links TRBV28 to TRBJ2-7; 7 positions agree with TRBD1. The J segment lost 3 bases and the V segment lost 6 bases, leaving 5 bases of the junction unmatched. The germline V gene encodes CDR1 MDHEN and CDR2 SYDVKM. CDR3 length equals 13 residues. The CDR3 sequence is CASSPGQNYEQYF. The CDR3 coding sequence is TGTGCCAGCAGCCCGGGACAGAACTACGAGCAGTACTTC.

The chain has TRBV15 and TRBJ1-2; D might be TRBD1 (5 bases). CDR1 and CDR2 from the germline V gene are LNHNV and YYDKDF (reference sequence). The CDR3 runs 17 residues. Trimming removed 0 bases at V and 2 bases at J, with 16 bases between. CDR3: CATSRDLVEGANYGYTF. CDR3 DNA: TGTGCCACCAGCAGAGATCTGGTGGAAGGGGCGAACTATGGCTACACCTTC. Drawing the rest from reference TRBV15 and TRBJ1-2, the complete variable domain is DAMVIQNPRYQVTQFGKPVTLSCSQTLNHNVMYWYQQKSSQAPKLLFHYYDKDFNNEADTPDNFQSRRPNTSFCFLDIRSPGLGDTAMYLCATSRDLVEGANYGYTFGSGTRLTVV.

This chain links TRBV9 with TRBJ2-7, with TRBD1 matching over 9 bases. V shed 3 bases and J 2 bases; nucleotides not matched to a gene: 3. Germline loops: CDR1 SGDLS, CDR2 YYNGEE. The CDR3 is made up of 14 amino acids. CDR3 residues: CASSDGQGPYEQYF. The CDR3 nucleotides read TGTGCCAGCAGCGACGGACAGGGGCCCTACGAGCAGTACTTC.

The chain is built from TRBV7-9 and TRBJ2-7; no definite D call. With 2 bases removed from V and 9 bases from J, the gap between germline ends came to 14 bases. The CDR3 contains 13 residues. Germline CDR1 is SEHNR and CDR2 is FQNEAQ (reference sequence). The CDR3 DNA follows: TGTGCCAGCAGCTTATATCTCCAAACGGGGCAGTACTTC. Residues: CASSLYLQTGQYF. Variable domain in full (rest from reference TRBV7-9 and TRBJ2-7): DTGVSQNPRHKITKRGQNVTFRCDPISEHNRLYWYRQTLGQGPEFLTYFQNEAQLEKSRLLSDRFSAERPKGSFSTLEIQRTEQGDSAMYLCASSLYLQTGQYFGPGTRLTVT.

This rearrangement joins TRBV27 to TRBJ1-2, with D uncertain. CDR1 and CDR2 from the germline V gene are MNHEY and SMNVEV (reference sequence). This CDR3 is 13 amino acids long. The V end lost 2 bases, the J end lost 8 bases, and 12 bases lay between the germline ends. CDR3 sequence reads: CASSLGSMGGYTF. DNA of the CDR3: TGTGCCAGCAGTTTAGGGAGTATGGGGGGCTACACCTTC.

The chain has TRBV6-2 or TRBV6-3 and TRBJ2-1, with 13 bases matching TRBD2. The CDR3 runs to 15 residues. Germline loops: CDR1 MNHEY, CDR2 SVGEGT. V was pared by 6 bases and J by 6 bases, with 5 bases of the junction left unmatched. The DNA of the CDR3 is TGTGCCAGCAGCAGGACTAGCGGGAGAAGCAATGAGCAGTTCTTC. Protein sequence: CASSRTSGRSNEQFF.

The V call is TRBV28, the J call TRBJ1-5; D gene ambiguous. Trimming left V 10 bases short and J 0 bases short, with 10 bases between. Germline loops: CDR1 MDHEN, CDR2 SYDVKM. This CDR3 region has 13 residues. The CDR3 loop is CAIQTYSNQPQHF. The DNA of the CDR3 is TGTGCCATACAGACCTATAGCAATCAGCCCCAGCATTTT.

The chain couples TRBV6-6 to TRBJ1-3; D unclear. V was pared by 0 bases and J by 0 bases, with 6 bases between. This CDR3 has 15 amino acids. CDR1 and CDR2 (germline): MNHNY, SVGAGI (reference sequence). Written as DNA, the CDR3 is TGTGCCAGCAGTTACTCCGGTCCCTCTGGAAACACCATATATTTT. This gives the protein CASSYSGPSGNTIYF.

The chain carries TRBV27 and TRBJ2-1; tentatively, D is TRBD2 (6 bases). V was clipped by 4 bases and J by 1 base, with 17 bases between them. Germline V gives CDR1 MNHEY, CDR2 SMNVEV (reference sequence). The CDR3 runs 17 residues. DNA of the CDR3: TGTGCCAGCAGTTCCCATCAGCTTGCGGGGTCCTACAATGAGCAGTTCTTC. Its translation is CASSSHQLAGSYNEQFF.

The chain links TRBV28 to TRBJ1-2; 7 bases are shared with TRBD1. CDR3 length: 13 residues. V shed 5 bases, J shed 4 bases, and the junction held 4 bases outside the gene matches. Germline V gene data show CDR1 as MDHEN and CDR2 as SYDVKM. CDR3 protein: CASSITGVYGYTF. The CDR3 nucleotides read TGTGCCAGCAGTATTACAGGGGTCTATGGCTACACCTTC.

The chain is built from TRBV5-1 and TRBJ1-1, with D perhaps TRBD1 (5 bases). V was pared by 0 bases and J by 5 bases, with 14 bases between. The germline V gene encodes CDR1 SGHRS and CDR2 YFSETQ. This CDR3 has 15 amino acids. CDR3 DNA sequence: TGCGCCAGCAGCTTGGAAGGCAGGGCGGATACTGAAGCTTTCTTT. The encoded protein is CASSLEGRADTEAFF.

The chain links TRBV28 to TRBJ1-2; TRBD1 is a possible D gene (5 bases). Germline V lookup: CDR1 MDHEN, CDR2 SYDVKM. CDR3 length equals 15 residues. Trimming pared 2 bases from V and 7 bases from J, leaving 17 bases between. CDR3 bases: TGTGCCAGCAGTTTAGTTGTCGGAGGGGAAACTGGCTACACCTTC. Protein: CASSLVVGGETGYTF.

V is TRBV9 and J is TRBJ1-1; 8 positions match TRBD1. The CDR3 has 15 residues. The V gene's germline CDR1 is SGDLS and CDR2 YYNGEE. V shed 4 bases, J shed 4 bases, and the junction held 9 bases outside the gene matches. CDR3: CASSPMRGQGTEAFF. In DNA form, the CDR3 reads TGTGCCAGCAGCCCTATGAGAGGACAGGGCACTGAAGCTTTCTTT.

The chain is built from TRBV30 and TRBJ1-2; weak D call: TRBD1 (5 bases). Germline lookup yields CDR1 GTSNPN and CDR2 SVGIG (reference sequence). The CDR3 consists of 13 residues. The CDR3 sequence is CGGRDVRWDGYTF. The CDR3 nucleotides are TGTGGGGGCAGGGATGTTCGGTGGGATGGCTACACCTTC.

This chain links TRBV28 with TRBJ1-2; D remains unclear. The CDR3 spans 16 residues. The germline V gene encodes CDR1 MDHEN and CDR2 SYDVKM. Trimming cost V 4 bases and J 6 bases, with 21 bases left between them. Here the CDR3 DNA reads TGTGCCAGCAGTTCCCCTTCCGGGCCTAAGGGAGATGGCTACACCTTC. It encodes CASSSPSGPKGDGYTF.

V is TRBV28 and J is TRBJ2-7, with 13 bases lining up with TRBD2. This CDR3 is built from 22 residues. V was pared by 1 base and J by 3 bases, with 21 bases of the junction left unmatched. Germline values: CDR1 MDHEN, CDR2 SYDVKM. The CDR3 coding sequence is TGTGCCAGCAGTTTATCTAGCCGCCTAACCGGGACTAGCGGGATCGTTAGCTACGAGCAGTACTTC. It translates to CASSLSSRLTGTSGIVSYEQYF.

V and J are TRBV28 and TRBJ1-1; D uncertain. This CDR3 comprises 15 residues. V dropped 2 bases and J dropped 0 bases, with 10 bases sitting between them. The V gene's germline CDR1 is MDHEN and CDR2 SYDVKM. CDR3 sequence reads: CASSLPGGLNTEAFF. CDR3 coding DNA: TGTGCCAGCAGTTTACCCGGCGGCCTGAACACTGAAGCTTTCTTT.

The chain has TRBV6-5 and TRBJ2-1, with D tentatively TRBD1 (6 bases). The CDR3 loop spans 13 amino acids. Trimming shortened V by 6 bases and J by 6 bases, and 12 bases separated the two germline ends. Germline V gene sequence: CDR1 MNHEY, CDR2 SVGAGI. CDR3 bases: TGTGCCAGCAGCCCAGACAGGACCAATGAGCAGTTCTTC. Residues: CASSPDRTNEQFF.

The genes are TRBV7-2 and TRBJ2-3, with D possibly being TRBD1 (6 bases). CDR1 is SGHTA and CDR2 is FQGNSA in the germline V gene. The CDR3 contains 15 residues. Trimming stripped 8 bases from V and 14 bases from J, with 29 bases between. This chain's CDR3 is CASSMDPGGGMRGYF. CDR3 bases: TGTGCCAGCTCCATGGACCCTGGGGGCGGAATGAGGGGGTATTTT.

This chain uses TRBV6-2 or TRBV6-3 with TRBJ2-1, with 9 bases aligning to TRBD2. The V and J ends lost 0 bases and 0 bases, in that order; junction bases with no gene match: 3. Germline assignment: CDR1 MNHEY and CDR2 SVGEGT. This CDR3 has 17 amino acids. The CDR3 DNA reads as TGTGCCAGCAGTTACTCTCTTAGCGGGAGCTCCTACAATGAGCAGTTCTTC. Encoded protein: CASSYSLSGSSYNEQFF.

V usage is TRBV28 and J usage is TRBJ2-1; the D gene is possibly TRBD1 (6 bases). V lost 7 bases and J lost 5, with 24 bases in between. Germline V gene lookup returns CDR1 MDHEN and CDR2 SYDVKM. The CDR3 is 17 residues long. CDR3 sequence (DNA): TGTGCCAGCATTAGAAGTCCGGGGCCCGGACAGAACAATGAGCAGTTCTTC. Translation: CASIRSPGPGQNNEQFF.

This clone has just one count. The chain joins TRBV19 to TRBJ1-5; 10 nucleotides line up with TRBD1. CDR3 length: 16 amino acids. CDR1 and CDR2 from the germline V gene are LNHDA and SQIVND (reference sequence). V shed 4 bases and J 6 bases; nucleotides not matched to a gene: 9. CDR3 sequence (DNA): TGTGCCAGTAGTAGGGGGACAGGGGTTGTCGGTCAGCCCCAGCATTTT. Protein product: CASSRGTGVVGQPQHF.

The chain joins TRBV10-3 to TRBJ2-2; TRBD2 matches 8 bases. CDR1 and CDR2 from the germline V gene are ENHRY and SYGVKD. The CDR3 covers 16 residues. Trimming took 7 bases from V and 1 from J; bases not matched to a gene: 8. CDR3 nucleotides: TGTGCCATCAACGGTTTTAGCGGGATGAACACCGGGGAGCTGTTTTTT. Encoded protein: CAINGFSGMNTGELFF.

V is TRBV18 and J is TRBJ2-4; D remains unclear. The CDR3 is 13 residues long. With 2 bases removed from V and 5 bases from J, the gap between germline ends came to 7 bases. Germline V gene data show CDR1 as KGHSH and CDR2 as LQKENI. CDR3: CASSPGSENIQYF. As DNA, the CDR3 is TGTGCCAGCTCACCAGGTAGTGAAAACATTCAGTACTTC.

The J gene is TRBJ1-2, the V gene TRBV19, with 8 bases lining up with TRBD1. The CDR3 length is 13 residues. With 5 bases clipped from V and 4 bases from J, the junction kept 3 bases outside the gene matches. Germline CDR1 reads LNHDA; CDR2 reads SQIVND (reference sequence). The CDR3 here is CASSSTGVYGYTF. DNA for the CDR3: TGTGCCAGTAGTTCGACAGGGGTCTATGGCTACACCTTC.

This chain links TRBV18 with TRBJ2-1; D not resolved. Germline V lookup: CDR1 KGHSH, CDR2 LQKENI. V lost 4 bases and J lost 6, with 19 bases in between. The CDR3 totals 16 residues. The CDR3 sequence is CASSLSTVVSFNEQFF. CDR3 DNA: TGTGCCAGCTCACTAAGCACGGTTGTTAGTTTCAATGAGCAGTTCTTC.

CDR3: CASSITTGTSGRGIREQFF. CDR3 bases: TGCGCCAGCAGTATTACCACCGGGACTAGCGGGAGAGGAATAAGGGAGCAGTTCTTC. V usage is TRBV5-1 and J usage is TRBJ2-1, with TRBD2 matching over 14 bases. Per the germline V gene, CDR1 is SGHRS and CDR2 is YFSETQ. Trimming removed 5 bases from V and 10 bases from J; junction bases left unmatched: 20. This CDR3 is built from 19 residues.

V is TRBV28 and J is TRBJ2-7, with 7 positions matching TRBD2. Per germline, CDR1 MDHEN and CDR2 SYDVKM. The V segment lost 1 base and the J segment 5 bases; nucleotides outside the gene matches: 8. This CDR3 comprises 15 residues. CDR3 bases: TGTGCCAGCAGTTTATCGGGAGGAAGGTCCGACGAGCAGTACTTC. Its protein is CASSLSGGRSDEQYF.

CDR3 bases: TGTGCCAGCAGTACCTCGGGACTAGCGGGTAGGGTCTACGAGCAGTACTTC. As protein: CASSTSGLAGRVYEQYF. The chain links TRBV6-2 or TRBV6-3 to TRBJ2-7, with 12 bases matching TRBD2. This CDR3 comprises 17 residues. Per germline, CDR1 MNHEY and CDR2 SVGEGT. Trimming removed 5 bases from V and 3 bases from J; junction bases left unmatched: 11.

The V and J genes are TRBV19 and TRBJ2-5; TRBD1 agrees at 7 bases. The CDR3 length is 14 residues. The V segment lost 5 bases and the J segment 2 bases; nucleotides outside the gene matches: 5. CDR1 is LNHDA, CDR2 SQIVND, per germline (reference sequence). CDR3 nucleotides: TGTGCCAGTAGTCCCCGGGACAGACAAGAGACCCAGTACTTC. It specifies CASSPRDRQETQYF.

This chain joins TRBV5-4 and TRBJ1-2; 7 bases map to TRBD1. J lost 2 bases, V lost 5 bases, and 9 bases had no gene match. Germline V gives CDR1 SGHNT, CDR2 YYREEE (reference sequence). The CDR3 contains 15 residues. Here the CDR3 reads CASSGTAALNYGYTF. The CDR3 DNA reads TGTGCCAGCAGTGGGACAGCAGCCCTAAACTATGGCTACACCTTC.